Shown below are 6 T cell receptor beta chains from a single sample sequenced in a study of human T cells and chemical hapten exposure. TCRdb redid the calling of the RACE reads with MiXCR, one entry per CDR3 protein. The repertoire includes fewer than 140,000 distinct CDR3 sequences, around 10% of them detected once, and 1.6% sits in the top ten. As to time point: pre-sensitization, week 0. Treatment of the sample: therapeutic diphenylcyclopropenone sensitization with weekly scalp DPC. The starting material was whole blood, obtained in connection with sensitization to the hapten diphenylcyclopropenone (DPC). The source is a woman aged 45-65 years with alopecia areata. Some clones in this sample may be carry-over from other donors' samples.

This clonotype was recorded many times. The chain joins TRBV29-1 to TRBJ2-7; TRBD2 matches 8 bases. The CDR3 is 14 residues long. V lost 0 bases, J lost 4 bases, and 5 bases stayed unmatched. CDR1 SQVTM and CDR2 ANQGSEA come from the germline V gene. CDR3 sequence reads: CSVEDPRGGYEQYF. In nucleotides, the CDR3 is TGCAGCGTTGAAGATCCCCGGGGGGGATACGAGCAGTACTTC.

This clonotype was detected ten times or more. V gene TRBV6-2 or TRBV6-3 combines with J gene TRBJ2-3, with 13 positions matching TRBD2. The germline CDR1 and CDR2 sequences are MNHEY and SVGEGT. V shed 7 bases and J 0 bases; nucleotides not matched to a gene: 10. This CDR3 has 18 residues. CDR3 sequence (DNA): TGTGCCAGCAAGAAACCTGGACTAGCGGGGGAAAGCACAGATACGCAGTATTTT. Translated: CASKKPGLAGESTDTQYF.

J is TRBJ2-7 and V is TRBV20-1, with TRBD2 identical over 8 bases. CDR3 size: 14 residues. The germline CDR1 and CDR2 sequences are DFQATT and SNEGSKA (reference sequence). J gave up 3 bases and V 3 bases, and 7 bases lay outside the gene matches. CDR3 sequence: CSASGSGAFYEQYF. In DNA, the CDR3 is TGCAGTGCTAGTGGTAGCGGGGCTTTCTACGAGCAGTACTTC.

The sample holds many counts of this clonotype. The rearrangement links TRBV12-3 or TRBV12-4 to TRBJ1-1, with D uncertain. Trimming removed 7 bases at V and 0 bases at J, with 12 bases between. This CDR3 has 14 residues. CDR3: CASTRAEVNTEAFF. In nucleotides, the CDR3 is TGTGCCAGCACCCGAGCGGAGGTGAACACTGAAGCTTTCTTT.

This clonotype was picked up many times. The chain uses TRBV3-1 and TRBJ2-1; 8 bases map to TRBD2. After removal of 3 bases from V and 5 bases from J, the junction contained 9 bases not matched to a gene. This CDR3 is 16 amino acids long. From germline, CDR1 is LGHDT and CDR2 YNNKEL (reference sequence). The CDR3 DNA sequence: TGTGCCAGCAGCCAGACCGGGACTAGGGGGAACAATGAGCAGTTCTTC. Translated: CASSQTGTRGNNEQFF.

The genes are TRBV10-3 and TRBJ1-1; 9 bases agree with TRBD1. The CDR3 loop spans 13 amino acids. V shed 4 bases, J shed 8 bases, and the junction held 5 bases outside the gene matches. Germline V lookup: CDR1 ENHRY, CDR2 SYGVKD. CDR3 bases: TGTGCCATCAGTGGGGGACAGGGAAGCGAAGCTTTCTTT. Its translation: CAISGGQGSEAFF.